This T cell receptor (beta chain) was retrieved from a study of cytomegalovirus exposure and HLA in healthy donors. On this clone: The target antigen is unknown.

Overall study findings and caveats: The authors excluded some V segments, including TRBV6-2 and TRBV6-3, as indistinguishable. A few of the chains that were CMV-associated were confirmed in vitro to be specific for CMV antigens. Altogether, 150 to 200 TCR beta chains were recorded as cytomegalovirus-associated.

Both 60 Vbeta primers and 13 Jbeta primers went into the PCR. TCRdb's copy holds only in-frame clones and misses some; the assay was immunoSEQ multiplex PCR. The table lists under 200,000 clones, over 65% of them singletons. The CDR3 has 15 amino acids. The V gene lost 2 bases and the J gene lost 3 bases, with 8 bases spanning the gap. Germline lookup yields CDR1 LNHDA and CDR2 SQIVND (reference sequence). This clonotype was obtained from a woman in her 30s in good health and CMV-seronegative. The specimen sequenced was PBMCs. The V call is TRBV19, the J call TRBJ2-6; TRBD1 might be the D (6 bases). The CDR3 spells CASSITGLGANVLTF. CDR3 DNA: TGTGCCAGTAGTATAACAGGGCTTGGGGCCAACGTCCTGACTTTC.